A single sample gave rise to the 7 T cell receptor beta chains below, sequenced in a study of shared clonotypes between healthy human individuals. Naive-designated CD8 cells lacked CD45RO, were positively enriched for CCR7, and omitted terminally differentiated effector memory CD45RA+ cells. Sequenced by immunoSEQ multiplex PCR; TCRdb stores in-frame clones only, minus some. The sample lists about 870,000 clones; over 90% were seen once. Sequencing used naive CD8+ T cells sorted from blood. The receptors shown here come from a man aged 25-45 years in good health.

This rearrangement joins TRBV21-1 to TRBJ2-7. TRBV21-1 is given as a pseudogene. This CDR3 has 14 residues. The DNA for the CDR3 is TGTGCCAGCAGCCACCTAGTCGACACCTACGAGCAGTACTTC. The encoded protein is CASSHLVDTYEQYF.

This rearrangement joins TRBV5-1 to TRBJ2-1, with 9 bases lining up with TRBD2. CDR1 is SGHRS and CDR2 is YFSETQ in the germline V gene. This CDR3 contains 15 residues. V lost 0 bases and J lost 4; bases outside the gene matches: 2. For the CDR3, the DNA is TGCGCCAGCAGCTTGGGGACTAGCGTATACAATGAGCAGTTCTTC. This codes for CASSLGTSVYNEQFF.

The CDR3: CASSSTNEQFF. The CDR3 DNA reads TGTGCCAGCAGTTCTACAAATGAGCAGTTCTTC. V and J are TRBV6-6 and TRBJ2-1; D is undetermined. The CDR3 extends over 11 amino acids. Germline V gives CDR1 MNHNY, CDR2 SVGAGI (reference sequence). V shed 4 bases and J shed 7 bases, with 5 bases lying between them.

This clone is a singleton in its sample. The chain recombines TRBV4-1 with TRBJ1-5, with no clear D. V gave up 1 base and J gave up 3 bases, with 13 bases separating them. Germline CDR1 reads MGHRA; CDR2 reads YSYEKL. The CDR3 has 16 amino acids. CDR3 amino acids: CASSQGRFSPNQPQHF. The CDR3 bases are TGCGCCAGCAGCCAAGGTCGTTTCTCGCCCAATCAGCCCCAGCATTTT.

The chain combines TRBV7-2 with TRBJ1-2, with D hard to call. Looked up from germline, CDR1 is SGHTA and CDR2 is FQGNSA. The CDR3 sequence is 15 residues long. The ends were cut back, 4 bases at V and 3 bases at J, with 15 bases in the middle. DNA for the CDR3: TGTGCCAGCAGCTCACTAGAGTTTCATTACTATGGCTACACCTTC. Its protein is CASSSLEFHYYGYTF.

This chain joins TRBV21-1 and TRBJ2-1; TRBD2, the table's D call, was not compared with the DNA. TRBV21-1 is classified as a pseudogene. This CDR3 comprises 17 residues. The CDR3 nucleotides are TGTGCCAGCAGCAAAGGACGGACTAGCGGGAGAACGAATGAGCAGTTCTTC. It codes for CASSKGRTSGRTNEQFF.

The chain links TRBV5-1 to TRBJ1-1; D is perhaps TRBD1 (6 bases). The CDR3 consists of 13 residues. Germline V gene sequence: CDR1 SGHRS, CDR2 YFSETQ. Trimming left V 4 bases short and J 4 bases short, with 11 bases between. The DNA of the CDR3 is TGCGCCAGCAGCAAAAACAGGGTCACTGAAGCTTTCTTT. This gives the protein CASSKNRVTEAFF.